This T cell receptor beta chain was identified during a study of blood T cells in healthy people across ages. Trimming at V came to 3 bases and at J to 7 bases, leaving 9 bases not matched to a gene. Germline lookup yields CDR1 LNHNV and CDR2 YYDKDF (reference sequence). This CDR3 spans 16 amino acids. Study-wide findings and caveats: Older age went with lower TCR beta diversity per million T cells, in a roughly linear way.

Combining a sample-barcoded 5' primer with a J-beta primer mix, a second PCR ran for roughly 6 to 11 cycles. Each of the cDNA molecules was tagged by a template-switch adaptor with 12 random nucleotides. MiXCR, applied by TCRdb to the 5' RACE reads, yields one record per CDR3 protein. The table has roughly 1.7 million distinct CDR3 sequences, roughly a third seen once. On this clonotype itself: Its antigen is as yet unknown.

The source of this sequence is a young woman in good health. The source material was blood. The rearrangement uses TRBV15 and TRBJ2-1, with TRBD2 identical over 10 bases. The CDR3 here is CATSRYGTSDRNEQFF. CDR3 sequence (DNA): TGTGCCACCAGCAGGTACGGGACTAGCGACAGGAATGAGCAGTTCTTC.